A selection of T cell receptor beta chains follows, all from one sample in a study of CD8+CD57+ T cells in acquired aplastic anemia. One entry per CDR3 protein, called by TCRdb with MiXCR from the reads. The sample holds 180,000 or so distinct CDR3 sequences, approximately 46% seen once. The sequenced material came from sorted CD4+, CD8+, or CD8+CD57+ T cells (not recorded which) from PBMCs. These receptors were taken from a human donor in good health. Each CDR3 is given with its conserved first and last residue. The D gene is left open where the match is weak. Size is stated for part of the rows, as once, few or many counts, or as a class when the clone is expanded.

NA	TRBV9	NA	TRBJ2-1	TGTGCCAGCTCCCCCCGGTTTGAGAATGAGCAGTTCTTC	CASSPRFENEQFF
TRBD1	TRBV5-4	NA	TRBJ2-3	TGTGCCAGCAGCTTGGGGGACAGGGCCACAGATACGCAGTATTTT	CASSLGDRATDTQYF
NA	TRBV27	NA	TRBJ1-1	TGTGCCAGCAGCCCCACCGGGACCCGGGGCACTGAAGCTTTCTTT	CASSPTGTRGTEAFF
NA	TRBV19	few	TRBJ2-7	TGTGCCAGGGACAGTCCGCTCCGCGAGCAGTACTTC	CARDSPLREQYF
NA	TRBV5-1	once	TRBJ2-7	TGCGCCAGCAGCCAGCTCCGGGGGAGCTCCTACGAGCAGTACTTC	CASSQLRGSSYEQYF
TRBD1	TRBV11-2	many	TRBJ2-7	TGTGCCAGCAGCTTATGGGGCAGGGGGTTGGGTGACGCCCCGTCCGAGCAGTACTTC	CASSLWGRGLGDAPSEQYF
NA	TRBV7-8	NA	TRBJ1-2	TGTGCCAGCAGCCCGGAAGACAGCTATGGCTACACCTTC	CASSPEDSYGYTF
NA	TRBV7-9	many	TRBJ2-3	TGTGCCAGCAGCTTAGGTTTGGGCCCCGGGACGGGAGATACGCAGTATTTT	CASSLGLGPGTGDTQYF
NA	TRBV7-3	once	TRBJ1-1	TGTGCCAGCAGGTCTCAGGGGACGTCGGGCACTGAAGCTTTCTTT	CASRSQGTSGTEAFF
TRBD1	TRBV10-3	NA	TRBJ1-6	TGTGCCATCAGTGAGCGGCGGACAGGGGGCATAAGCGCCTATAATTCACCCCTCCACTTT	CAISERRTGGISAYNSPLHF
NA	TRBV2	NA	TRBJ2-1	TGTGCCAGGGGATTGGGGTCGGTCTATAAGCAGTTCTTC	CARGLGSVYKQFF
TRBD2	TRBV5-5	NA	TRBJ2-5	TGTGCCAGCAGCTTGTTTAGCGGGACCCAAGAGACCCAGTACTTC	CASSLFSGTQETQYF
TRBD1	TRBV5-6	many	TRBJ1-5	TGTGCCAGCAGCCGGCAGACAGGGTCCTTCGGGCCCCAGCATTTT	CASSRQTGSFGPQHF
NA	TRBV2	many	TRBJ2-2	TGTGCCAGCAGTGGTCCGGAGGGGAACACCGGGGAGCTGTTTTTT	CASSGPEGNTGELFF
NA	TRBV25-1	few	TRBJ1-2	TGTGCCAGCAGTGGCAACAGGGAGGGAAACTATGGCTACACCTTC	CASSGNREGNYGYTF
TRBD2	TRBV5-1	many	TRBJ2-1	TGCGCCAGCAGCCCGAGCGGGAGGGCCCTTGGGTCCTACAATGAGCAGTTCTTC	CASSPSGRALGSYNEQFF
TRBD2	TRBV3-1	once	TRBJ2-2	TGTGCCAGCAGCCAAGATCGGCCCAGTCCAGCGGGAGGGCCCGGGGAGCTGCTTTTT	CASSQDRPSPAGGPGELLF
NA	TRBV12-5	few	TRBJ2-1	TGTGCTAGTGGTTTGAATGTCAACTCCTACAATGAGCAGTTCTTC	CASGLNVNSYNEQFF
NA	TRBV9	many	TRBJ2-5	TGTGCCAGCAGCGTAGGGCCAGTCGCGGAAGAGACCCAGTACTTC	CASSVGPVAEETQYF
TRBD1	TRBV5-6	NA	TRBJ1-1	TGTGCCAGCGAACTGGGACAGCTGAACACTGAAGCTTTCTTT	CASELGQLNTEAFF
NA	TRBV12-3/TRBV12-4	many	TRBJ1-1	TGTGCCAGCAGTTCTTACACAAACACTGAAGCTTTCTTT	CASSSYTNTEAFF
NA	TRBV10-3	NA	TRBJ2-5	TGTGCCAGCAGTTACGGTTGGGCAGGGACCCAGTACTTC	CASSYGWAGTQYF
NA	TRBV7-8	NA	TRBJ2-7	TGTGCCAGCAGCTACCGACTAGGAGCCTACGAGCAGTACTTC	CASSYRLGAYEQYF
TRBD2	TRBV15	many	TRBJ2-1	TGTGCCACCAGCAGAGAGACTAGCGGGGGATACAATGAGCAGTTCTTC	CATSRETSGGYNEQFF
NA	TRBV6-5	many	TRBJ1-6	TGTGCCAGCAGCAGCGCGGGTGGATCACCCCTCCACTTT	CASSSAGGSPLHF
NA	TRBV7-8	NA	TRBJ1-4	TGTGCCAGCAGCGTCAGGGAGGATGAAAAACTGTTTTTT	CASSVREDEKLFF
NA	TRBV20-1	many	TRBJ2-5	TGCAGTGCTAGGGGTGGGGAAAACAGGCAAGAGACCCAGTACTTC	CSARGGENRQETQYF
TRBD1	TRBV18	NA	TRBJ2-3	TGTGCCAGCTCACCAGGGACAGGGATAGATACGCAGTATTTT	CASSPGTGIDTQYF
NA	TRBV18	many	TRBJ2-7	TGTGCCAGCTCACCAAATCCAGGCTACGAGCAGTACTTC	CASSPNPGYEQYF
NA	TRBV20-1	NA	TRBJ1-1	TGCAGTGCTAGGACGGGGGCCTACACTGAAGCTTTCTTT	CSARTGAYTEAFF
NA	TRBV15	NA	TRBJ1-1	TGTGCCACCAGCAGAGATTGGAGGAACACTGAAGCTTTCTTT	CATSRDWRNTEAFF
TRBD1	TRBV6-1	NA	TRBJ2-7	TGTGCCAGCAGTGGGGCCGGGACAGGGAACTCGGTGCAGTACTTC	CASSGAGTGNSVQYF
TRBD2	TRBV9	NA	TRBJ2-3	TGTGCCAGCAGCGTAGAAGGAGTAGCGGGAGGGAAAGATACGCAGTATTTT	CASSVEGVAGGKDTQYF
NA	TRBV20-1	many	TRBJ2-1	TGCAGTGCCCACCTCCGGGGGATACAAAGACGATACAATGAGCAGTTCTTC	CSAHLRGIQRRYNEQFF
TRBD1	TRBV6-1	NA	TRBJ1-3	TGTGCCAGCAGTCCCGGGACAGGGTTTATTGGAAACACCATATATTTT	CASSPGTGFIGNTIYF
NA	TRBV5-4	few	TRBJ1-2	TGTGCCAGCAGCTTGGGGGATTACAGGGCTAACTATGGCTACACCTTC	CASSLGDYRANYGYTF
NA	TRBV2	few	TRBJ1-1	TGTGCCAGCTGCCCGAACTTGAACACTGAAGCTTTCTTT	CASCPNLNTEAFF
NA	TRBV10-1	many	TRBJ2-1	TGCGCCAGCAAATCCCGGACACGTCCCTACAATGAGCAGTTCTTC	CASKSRTRPYNEQFF
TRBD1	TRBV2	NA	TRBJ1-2	TGTGCCAGCAGTAAAGGGGGCGCTGGGGCAGTATATGGCTACACCTTC	CASSKGGAGAVYGYTF
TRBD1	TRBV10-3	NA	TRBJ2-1	TGTGCCATCAGTGAGCGAGGGGGCATCAACGATGAGCAGCTCTTC	CAISERGGINDEQLF
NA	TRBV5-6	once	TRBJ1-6	TGTGCCAGCAGCTCGACAGCTTATTCACCCCTCCACTTT	CASSSTAYSPLHF
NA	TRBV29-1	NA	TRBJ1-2	TGCAGCGTTCCAGGGAGGGTACTCGGTGGCTACACCTTC	CSVPGRVLGGYTF
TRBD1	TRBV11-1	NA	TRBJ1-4	TGTACCAGCAGTTTGGACAGGAGGAGGGAGGGGGCTAATGAAGAACTGTTTTTT	CTSSLDRRREGANEELFF